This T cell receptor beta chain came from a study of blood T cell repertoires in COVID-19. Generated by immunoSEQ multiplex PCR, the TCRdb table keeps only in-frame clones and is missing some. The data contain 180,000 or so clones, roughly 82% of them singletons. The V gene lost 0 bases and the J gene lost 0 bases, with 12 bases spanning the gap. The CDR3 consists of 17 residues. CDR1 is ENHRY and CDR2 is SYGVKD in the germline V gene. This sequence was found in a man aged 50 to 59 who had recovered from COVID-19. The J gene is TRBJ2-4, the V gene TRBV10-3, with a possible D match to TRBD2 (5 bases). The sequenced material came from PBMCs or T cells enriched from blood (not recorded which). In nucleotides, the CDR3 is TGTGCCATCAGTGAGTCGAGCGGCATCTTAGCCAAAAACATTCAGTACTTC. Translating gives CAISESSGILAKNIQYF.